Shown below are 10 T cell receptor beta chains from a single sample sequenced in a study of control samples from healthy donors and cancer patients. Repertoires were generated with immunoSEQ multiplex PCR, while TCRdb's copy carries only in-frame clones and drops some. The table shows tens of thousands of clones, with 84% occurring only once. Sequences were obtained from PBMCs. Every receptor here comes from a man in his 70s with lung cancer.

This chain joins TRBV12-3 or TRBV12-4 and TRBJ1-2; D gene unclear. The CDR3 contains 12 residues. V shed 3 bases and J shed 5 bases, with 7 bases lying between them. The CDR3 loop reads CASSFVGYGYTF. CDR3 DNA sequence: TGTGCCAGCAGTTTTGTGGGGTATGGCTACACCTTC.

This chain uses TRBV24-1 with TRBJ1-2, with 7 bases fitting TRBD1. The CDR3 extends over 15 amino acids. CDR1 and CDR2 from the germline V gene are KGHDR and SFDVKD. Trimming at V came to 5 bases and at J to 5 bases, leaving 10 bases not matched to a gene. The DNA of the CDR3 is TGTGCCACCAGTGGAATTGGACAGGACGCGTATGGCTACACCTTC. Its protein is CATSGIGQDAYGYTF.

CDR3: CASSRRGGPNEKLFF. CDR3 DNA: TGTGCCAGCAGCCGTCGGGGGGGGCCTAATGAAAAACTGTTTTTT. The V and J genes are TRBV7-8 and TRBJ1-4; weak D call: TRBD1 (6 bases). Germline V gene data show CDR1 as SGHVS and CDR2 as FQNEAQ. This CDR3 is 15 amino acids long. V lost 5 bases and J lost 3, with 13 bases in between.

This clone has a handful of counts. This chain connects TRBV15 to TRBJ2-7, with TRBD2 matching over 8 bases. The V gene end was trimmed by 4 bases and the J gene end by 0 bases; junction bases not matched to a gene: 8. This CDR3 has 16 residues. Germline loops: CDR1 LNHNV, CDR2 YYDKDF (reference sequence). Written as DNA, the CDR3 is TGTGCCACCAGCAAGAGGACGGGAGGGAGCTCCTACGAGCAGTACTTC. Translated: CATSKRTGGSSYEQYF.

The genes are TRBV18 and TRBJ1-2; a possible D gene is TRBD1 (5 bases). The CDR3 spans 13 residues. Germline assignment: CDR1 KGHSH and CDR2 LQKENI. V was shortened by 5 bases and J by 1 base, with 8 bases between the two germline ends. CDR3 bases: TGTGCCAGCTCATCGACAGTTAACTATGGCTACACCTTC. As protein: CASSSTVNYGYTF.

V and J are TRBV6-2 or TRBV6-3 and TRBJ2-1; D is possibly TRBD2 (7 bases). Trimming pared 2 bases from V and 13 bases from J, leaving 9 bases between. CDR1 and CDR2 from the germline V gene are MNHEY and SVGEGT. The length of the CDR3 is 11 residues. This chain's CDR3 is CASSYRGGQFF. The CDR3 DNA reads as TGTGCCAGCAGTTACAGGGGGGGCCAGTTCTTC.

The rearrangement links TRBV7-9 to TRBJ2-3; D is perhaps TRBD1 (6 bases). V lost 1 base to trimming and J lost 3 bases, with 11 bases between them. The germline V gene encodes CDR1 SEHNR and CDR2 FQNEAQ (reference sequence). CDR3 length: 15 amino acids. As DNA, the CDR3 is TGTGCCAGCAGCTTAGGGTACAGGGTGACAGATACGCAGTATTTT. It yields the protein CASSLGYRVTDTQYF.

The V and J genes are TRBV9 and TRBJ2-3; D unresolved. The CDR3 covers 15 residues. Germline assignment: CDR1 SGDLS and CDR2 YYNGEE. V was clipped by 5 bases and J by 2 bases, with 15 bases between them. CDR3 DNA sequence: TGTGCCAGCAGTGAACGGGCTAGTTCCACAGATACGCAGTATTTT. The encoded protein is CASSERASSTDTQYF. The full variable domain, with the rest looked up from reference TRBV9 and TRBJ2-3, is DSGVTQTPKHLITATGQRVTLRCSPRSGDLSVYWYQQSLDQGLQFLIQYYNGEERAKGNILERFSAQQFPDLHSELNLSSLELGDSALYFCASSERASSTDTQYFGPGTRLTVL.

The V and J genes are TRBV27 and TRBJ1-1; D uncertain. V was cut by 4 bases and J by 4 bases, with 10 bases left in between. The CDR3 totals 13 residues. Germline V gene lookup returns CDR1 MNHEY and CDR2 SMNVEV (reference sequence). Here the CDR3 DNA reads TGTGCCAGCAGTTCACGTGGTGTCACTGAAGCTTTCTTT. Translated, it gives CASSSRGVTEAFF.

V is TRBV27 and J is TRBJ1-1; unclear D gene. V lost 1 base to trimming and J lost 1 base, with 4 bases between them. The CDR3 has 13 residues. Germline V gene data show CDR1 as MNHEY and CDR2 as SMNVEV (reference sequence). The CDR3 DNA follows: TGTGCCAGCAGTTTATACACGAACACTGAAGCTTTCTTT. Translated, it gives CASSLYTNTEAFF.